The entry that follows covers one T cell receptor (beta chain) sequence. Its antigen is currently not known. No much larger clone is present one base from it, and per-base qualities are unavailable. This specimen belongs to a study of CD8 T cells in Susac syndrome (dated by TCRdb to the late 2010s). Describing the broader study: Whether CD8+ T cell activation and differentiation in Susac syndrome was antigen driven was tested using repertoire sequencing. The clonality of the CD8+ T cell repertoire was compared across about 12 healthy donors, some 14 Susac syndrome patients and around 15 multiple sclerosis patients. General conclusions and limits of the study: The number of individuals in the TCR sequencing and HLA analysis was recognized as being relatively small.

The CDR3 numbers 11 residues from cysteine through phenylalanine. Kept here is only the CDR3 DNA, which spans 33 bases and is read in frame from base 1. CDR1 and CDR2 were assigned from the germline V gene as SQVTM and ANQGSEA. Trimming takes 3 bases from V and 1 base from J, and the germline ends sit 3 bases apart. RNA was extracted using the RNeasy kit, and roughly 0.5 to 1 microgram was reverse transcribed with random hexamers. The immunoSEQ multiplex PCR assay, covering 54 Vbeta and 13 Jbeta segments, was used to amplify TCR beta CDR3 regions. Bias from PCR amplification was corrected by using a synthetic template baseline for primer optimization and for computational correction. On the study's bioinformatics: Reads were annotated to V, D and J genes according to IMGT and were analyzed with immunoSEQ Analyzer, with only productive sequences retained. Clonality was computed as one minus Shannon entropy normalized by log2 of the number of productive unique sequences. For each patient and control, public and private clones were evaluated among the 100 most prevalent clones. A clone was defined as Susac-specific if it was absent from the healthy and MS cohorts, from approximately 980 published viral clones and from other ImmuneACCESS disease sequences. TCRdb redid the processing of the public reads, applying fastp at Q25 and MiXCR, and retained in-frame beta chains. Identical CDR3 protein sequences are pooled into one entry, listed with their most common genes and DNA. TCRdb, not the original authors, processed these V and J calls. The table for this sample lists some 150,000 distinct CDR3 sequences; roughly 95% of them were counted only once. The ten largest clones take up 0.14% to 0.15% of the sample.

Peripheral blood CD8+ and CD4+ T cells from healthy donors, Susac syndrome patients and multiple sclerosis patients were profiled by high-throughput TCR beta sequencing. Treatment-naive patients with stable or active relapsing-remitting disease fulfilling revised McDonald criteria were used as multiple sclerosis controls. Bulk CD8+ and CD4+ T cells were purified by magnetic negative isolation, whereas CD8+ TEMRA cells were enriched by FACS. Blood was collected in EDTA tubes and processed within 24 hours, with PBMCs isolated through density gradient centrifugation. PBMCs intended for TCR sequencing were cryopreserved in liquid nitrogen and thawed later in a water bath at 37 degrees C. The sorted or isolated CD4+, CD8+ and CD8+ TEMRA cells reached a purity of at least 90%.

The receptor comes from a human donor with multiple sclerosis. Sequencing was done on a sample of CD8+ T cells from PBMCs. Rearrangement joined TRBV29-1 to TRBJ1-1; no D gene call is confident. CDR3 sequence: CSVDPNTEAFF. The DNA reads TGCAGCGTTGACCCGAACACTGAAGCTTTCTTT.